The entry that follows covers one T cell receptor beta chain sequence. Under the authors' procedure: From reference gene primer amplification, estimates of nucleated cell counts were derived. Assay: immunoSEQ multiplex PCR; the TCRdb copy retains only in-frame clones and omits some. That table is the source of V, J and clone size, and D and trimming were worked out from the DNA. The top ten clones hold 1.9% of a sample with 110,000 to 150,000 clones, approximately 80% of them seen once. The CDR3 spans 16 residues. Germline assignment: CDR1 MNHNS and CDR2 SASEGT. Trimming took off 4 bases at V and 6 bases at J, with 16 bases between the two ends. The data are from a study of blood T cell repertoires in COVID-19. Across the study: From the United States, Italy and Spain came samples of acute and convalescent COVID-19. From T cells, B-cell-depleted T cells, or PBMCs came the material, which was cDNA or gDNA.

The chain links TRBV6-1 to TRBJ1-6; D is possibly TRBD1 (5 bases). The TCR was taken from a woman in her sixties or seventies with acute or convalescent COVID-19. Source material: peripheral blood. The DNA for the CDR3 is TGTGCCAGCAGTGCCCTCTCTGGGGGGGGTAATTCACCCCTCCACTTT. It yields the protein CASSALSGGGNSPLHF.